This T cell receptor (beta chain) was recorded in a study of T cells after yellow fever vaccination. TCRdb itself ran the 5' RACE reads through MiXCR, one entry per CDR3 protein. The sample yields 100,000 to 150,000 distinct CDR3 sequences, nearly 7.5% seen once. Overall study findings and caveats: Most primary-vaccination clones reappeared after the booster (about 97% CD4, 75% to 90% CD8).

Germline loops: CDR1 MNHNS, CDR2 SASEGT. The CDR3 is made up of 14 amino acids. V lost 6 bases and J lost 4, with 13 bases in between. This clonotype came up many times. Its antigen is undetermined. The origin of this receptor is a young man who received the YFV17D yellow fever vaccine. V gene TRBV6-1 combines with J gene TRBJ2-1; D is possibly TRBD1 (6 bases). The material sequenced was CD4+ T cells sorted from PBMCs, taken approximately 11 days after the first yellow fever vaccination. The CDR3 reads CASRPGTMYNEQFF. CDR3 in DNA: TGTGCCAGCAGACCGGGGACAATGTACAATGAGCAGTTCTTC.